The rows below give T cell receptor beta chains drawn from one sample of a study of immune heterogeneity within non-small cell lung tumors. TCRdb re-derived calls from the multiplex PCR reads in MiXCR, one entry per CDR3 protein. Seen here are tens of thousands of distinct CDR3 sequences, about 26% observed once, and the top ten hold 3.5% to 4.5%. The sample comprised lung tumor tissue. All receptors derive from a man aged 40-49 years with non-small cell lung cancer. The CDR3 runs from the conserved cysteine through the conserved F or W. Only some rows state a clone size, as once, few, many or a class for expanded clones.

clone_size: -; j_call: TRBJ1-4; v_call: TRBV7-2; cdr3_aa: CASSLVGGQLEKLFF
clone_size: many; j_call: TRBJ2-7; v_call: TRBV20-1; cdr3_aa: CSARDHRVNEQYF
clone_size: medium-sized; j_call: TRBJ2-7; v_call: TRBV27; cdr3_aa: CASRRSGTGDEQYF
clone_size: few; j_call: TRBJ2-3; v_call: TRBV5-5; cdr3_aa: CASGGLAGASGTDTQYF
clone_size: -; j_call: TRBJ2-2; v_call: TRBV12-3/TRBV12-4; cdr3_aa: CASSLNTGEQFF
clone_size: few; j_call: TRBJ2-3; v_call: TRBV5-5; cdr3_aa: CASSLRGSTDTQYF
clone_size: medium-sized; j_call: TRBJ2-7; v_call: TRBV2; cdr3_aa: CASSEWDYEQYF
clone_size: few; j_call: TRBJ2-1; v_call: TRBV9; cdr3_aa: CASSLRLAGGEYEQFF
clone_size: -; j_call: TRBJ2-2; v_call: TRBV18; cdr3_aa: CASSPLLAGNTWELFF
clone_size: many; j_call: TRBJ2-7; v_call: TRBV29-1; cdr3_aa: CSVSQGAPYEQYF
clone_size: few; j_call: TRBJ2-4; v_call: TRBV7-8; cdr3_aa: CASSPSVGAGGLPAKNIQYF
clone_size: -; j_call: TRBJ2-1; v_call: TRBV18; cdr3_aa: CASSPQSSYNEQFF
clone_size: -; j_call: TRBJ2-1; v_call: TRBV20-1; cdr3_aa: CSARDRGGVSGGYNEQFF
clone_size: few; j_call: TRBJ2-1; v_call: TRBV7-6; cdr3_aa: CASSRTSGSKTEQFF
clone_size: -; j_call: TRBJ1-1; v_call: TRBV19; cdr3_aa: CASSMSGQGNTEAFF
clone_size: many; j_call: TRBJ2-7; v_call: TRBV11-2; cdr3_aa: CASSPEVGQYF
clone_size: many; j_call: TRBJ2-3; v_call: TRBV6-1; cdr3_aa: CASRSGGSSTDTQYF
clone_size: -; j_call: TRBJ2-7; v_call: TRBV4-1; cdr3_aa: CASSQDREYLYEKYF
clone_size: many; j_call: TRBJ2-5; v_call: TRBV10-3; cdr3_aa: CAISDSRNQETQYF
clone_size: once; j_call: TRBJ2-7; v_call: TRBV2; cdr3_aa: CTSSIRASYKQYF
clone_size: few; j_call: TRBJ2-3; v_call: TRBV4-1; cdr3_aa: CASSQRLAGEGATDTQYF
clone_size: -; j_call: TRBJ1-2; v_call: TRBV6-5; cdr3_aa: CASSYSVGRGYTF
clone_size: many; j_call: TRBJ2-1; v_call: TRBV27; cdr3_aa: CASKGGVLAAMEQFF
clone_size: few; j_call: TRBJ2-3; v_call: TRBV5-8; cdr3_aa: CASSLRANPSDTQYF
clone_size: few; j_call: TRBJ2-7; v_call: TRBV7-2; cdr3_aa: CASSNMGGQYF
clone_size: -; j_call: TRBJ1-2; v_call: TRBV6-2/TRBV6-3; cdr3_aa: CTSSYADRGFYGYTF
clone_size: -; j_call: TRBJ2-2; v_call: TRBV4-1; cdr3_aa: CASSQLPSSGSWTGELFF
clone_size: -; j_call: TRBJ1-3; v_call: TRBV4-3; cdr3_aa: CASSQDSGTWGNTIYF
clone_size: -; j_call: TRBJ1-2; v_call: TRBV29-1; cdr3_aa: CSVDPLPTGAKYGYTF
clone_size: many; j_call: TRBJ1-1; v_call: TRBV12-3/TRBV12-4; cdr3_aa: CASSLVAVNIGGVAFF
clone_size: many; j_call: TRBJ2-7; v_call: TRBV18; cdr3_aa: CASSPGTASYEQYF
clone_size: -; j_call: TRBJ2-7; v_call: TRBV5-6; cdr3_aa: CASSAEGQGEYEQYF
clone_size: many; j_call: TRBJ1-1; v_call: TRBV14; cdr3_aa: CASSQQGGTEAFF
clone_size: once; j_call: TRBJ2-3; v_call: TRBV10-2; cdr3_aa: CASTSTDTKYF
clone_size: medium-sized; j_call: TRBJ1-2; v_call: TRBV11-2; cdr3_aa: CASSLAQGALGYTF
clone_size: many; j_call: TRBJ1-6; v_call: TRBV5-1; cdr3_aa: CATSPDGPNSPLHF
clone_size: few; j_call: TRBJ2-2; v_call: TRBV20-1; cdr3_aa: CSASEGGYTGELFF
clone_size: many; j_call: TRBJ2-1; v_call: TRBV6-1; cdr3_aa: CASSDNEQFF
clone_size: -; j_call: TRBJ2-5; v_call: TRBV29-1; cdr3_aa: CSVVFSGRASETQYF
clone_size: -; j_call: TRBJ2-1; v_call: TRBV2; cdr3_aa: CASSPRSSRGEQFF
clone_size: many; j_call: TRBJ2-3; v_call: TRBV7-8; cdr3_aa: CASSSTDTQYF
clone_size: -; j_call: TRBJ2-1; v_call: TRBV13; cdr3_aa: CASSWPGVGDNEQFF
clone_size: few; j_call: TRBJ2-5; v_call: TRBV27; cdr3_aa: CASSFDRSGTQYF
clone_size: medium-sized; j_call: TRBJ1-2; v_call: TRBV9; cdr3_aa: CASSVLDRANYGYTF
clone_size: many; j_call: TRBJ1-1; v_call: TRBV5-6; cdr3_aa: CASRLVQTANTEAFF
clone_size: few; j_call: TRBJ2-7; v_call: TRBV19; cdr3_aa: CASSMVRTLAGGPSYEQYF
clone_size: many; j_call: TRBJ2-2; v_call: TRBV30; cdr3_aa: CAWSGYRTGELFF
clone_size: medium-sized; j_call: TRBJ2-7; v_call: TRBV6-2/TRBV6-3; cdr3_aa: CASSPLAGHALEQYF
clone_size: -; j_call: TRBJ2-7; v_call: TRBV18; cdr3_aa: CASSPLARGGSGEQYF
clone_size: many; j_call: TRBJ1-2; v_call: TRBV6-1; cdr3_aa: CASSEDSTRGYTF
clone_size: -; j_call: TRBJ1-2; v_call: TRBV19; cdr3_aa: CARSIPGQGGRFSGGYTF
clone_size: many; j_call: TRBJ2-7; v_call: TRBV11-3; cdr3_aa: CASSSGTSGRAHEQYF
clone_size: -; j_call: TRBJ1-5; v_call: TRBV29-1; cdr3_aa: CSVMTGGDQPQHF
clone_size: -; j_call: TRBJ2-7; v_call: TRBV9; cdr3_aa: CASSVQAGLHYEQYF